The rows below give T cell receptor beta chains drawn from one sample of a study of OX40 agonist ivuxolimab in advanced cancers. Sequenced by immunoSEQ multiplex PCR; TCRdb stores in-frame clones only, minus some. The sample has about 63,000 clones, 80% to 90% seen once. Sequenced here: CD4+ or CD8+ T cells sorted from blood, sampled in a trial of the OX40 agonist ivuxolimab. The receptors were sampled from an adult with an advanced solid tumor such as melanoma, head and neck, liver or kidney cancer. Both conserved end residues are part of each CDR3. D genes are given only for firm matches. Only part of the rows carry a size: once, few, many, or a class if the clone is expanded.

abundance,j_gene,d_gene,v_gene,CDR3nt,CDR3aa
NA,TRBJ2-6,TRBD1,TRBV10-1,TGCGCCAGCAGTTCAGGGGGCTCTGGGGCCAACGTCCTGACTTTC,CASSSGGSGANVLTF
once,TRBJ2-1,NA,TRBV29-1,TGCAGCGGAACAGGGATCCTTAGGGTGAATGAGCAGTTCTTC,CSGTGILRVNEQFF
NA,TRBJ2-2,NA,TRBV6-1,TGTGCCAGCAGTCCCAGCTTCGGCACCGGGGAGCTGTTTTTT,CASSPSFGTGELFF
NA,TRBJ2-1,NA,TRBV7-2,TGTGCCAGCAGCTTAACGCGGCTGAGCGGGACAGTTTACAATGAGCAGTTCTTC,CASSLTRLSGTVYNEQFF
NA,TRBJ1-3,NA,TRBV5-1,TGCGCCAGCAGTCGGTATCCGGGAAACACCATATATTTT,CASSRYPGNTIYF
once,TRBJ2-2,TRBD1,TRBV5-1,TGCGCCAGCAGACCCGGGACAGGGGGCACCGGGGAGCTGTTTTTT,CASRPGTGGTGELFF
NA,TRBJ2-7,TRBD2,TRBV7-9,TGTGCCAGCAGCCATGATCTAGCGGGCTCCTACGAGCAGTACTTC,CASSHDLAGSYEQYF
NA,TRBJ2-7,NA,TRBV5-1,TGCGCCAGCAGCTTGGGACACGGTCCCTACGAGCAGTACTTC,CASSLGHGPYEQYF
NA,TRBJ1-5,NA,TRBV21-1,TGTGCCAGCAGCATATCGGGACAAGGGAATCAGCCCCAGCATTTT,CASSISGQGNQPQHF
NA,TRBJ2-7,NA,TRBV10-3,TGTGCCATCGCACAGGCGGGCGAGCAGTACTTC,CAIAQAGEQYF
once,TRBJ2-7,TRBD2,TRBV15,TGTGCCACCAGCAGAGAGGGAGGAGCGGGATACGAGCAGTACTTC,CATSREGGAGYEQYF
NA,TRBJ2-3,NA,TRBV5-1,TGCGCCAGCAGCTTGGGCGGCTTCACAGATACGCAGTATTTT,CASSLGGFTDTQYF
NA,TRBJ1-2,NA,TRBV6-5,TGTGCCAGCAGTTACCCAGGGACGCCCGGAGGCTACACCTTC,CASSYPGTPGGYTF
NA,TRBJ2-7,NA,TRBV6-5,TGTGCCAGCAAAGGGGGAACTACCTACGAGCAGTACTTC,CASKGGTTYEQYF
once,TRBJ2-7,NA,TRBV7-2,TGTGCCAGCAGCCTGGGAGCGGTGGACTACGAGCAGTACTTC,CASSLGAVDYEQYF
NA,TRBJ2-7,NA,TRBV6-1,TGTGCCAGCAGTGAAGCGACGGCGGGTTACGAGCAGTACTTC,CASSEATAGYEQYF
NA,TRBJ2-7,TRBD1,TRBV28,TGTGCCAGCAGTTACCCCCGGACAGGGGAGATAACCTACGAGCAGTACTTC,CASSYPRTGEITYEQYF
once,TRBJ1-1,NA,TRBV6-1,TGTGCCAGCAGTGAAGCGGGAGGGTACGAAGACACTGAAGCTTTCTTT,CASSEAGGYEDTEAFF
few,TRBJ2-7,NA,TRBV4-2,TGTGCCAGCAGCCAAGACCGGGGCAGCTCCTACGAGCAGTACTTC,CASSQDRGSSYEQYF
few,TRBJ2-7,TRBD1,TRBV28,TGTGCCAGCAGTTTGGGGGCAGGGGGATTCTCCGAGCAGTACTTC,CASSLGAGGFSEQYF
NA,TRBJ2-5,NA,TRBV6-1,TGTGCCAGCTGTGGGAAATATCGTGGAGAGACCCAGTACTTC,CASCGKYRGETQYF
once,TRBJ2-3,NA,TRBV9,TGTGCCAGCAGCGTAGCCCCCACAGATACGCAGTATTTT,CASSVAPTDTQYF
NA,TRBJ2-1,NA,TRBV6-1,TGTGCCAGCAGTCCCGCCGGGCAGATTTACAATGAGCAGTTCTTC,CASSPAGQIYNEQFF
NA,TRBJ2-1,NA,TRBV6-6,TGTGCCAGCAGTTTAGACAACTACAATGAGCAGTTCTTC,CASSLDNYNEQFF
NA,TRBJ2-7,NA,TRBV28,TGTGCCAGCAGTTTCGTGGGTATCGGGGTAGAGCAGTACTTC,CASSFVGIGVEQYF
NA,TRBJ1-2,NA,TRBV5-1,TGCGCCAGCAGCTTGGCCTCGGGGGGAGCTAACTATGGCTACACCTTC,CASSLASGGANYGYTF
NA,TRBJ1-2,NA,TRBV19,TGTGCCAGTAGTATAGGGTCCGCCAACTCTAACTATGGCTACACCTTC,CASSIGSANSNYGYTF
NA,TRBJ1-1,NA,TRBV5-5,TGTGCCAGCAGCTTGGGGACGACTGAAGCTTTCTTT,CASSLGTTEAFF
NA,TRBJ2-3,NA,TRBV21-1,TGTGCCAGCAGTTTCGCCCAGGGATATACCACAGATACGCAGTATTTT,CASSFAQGYTTDTQYF
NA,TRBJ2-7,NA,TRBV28,TGTGCCAGCAGTTTAGGGGGGGACAGGATCCACGAGCAGTACTTC,CASSLGGDRIHEQYF
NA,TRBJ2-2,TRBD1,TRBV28,TGTGCCAGCAGCCGCAGGGGGACCGGGGAGCTGTTTTTT,CASSRRGTGELFF
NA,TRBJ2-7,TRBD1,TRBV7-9,TGTGCCAGCAGCTCCGGACAGGTGGGTTCCTACGAGCAGTACTTC,CASSSGQVGSYEQYF
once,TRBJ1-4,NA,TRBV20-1,TGCAGTGCTACTACCTTTGAAAAACTGTTTTTT,CSATTFEKLFF
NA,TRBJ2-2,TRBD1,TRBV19,TGTGCCAGTAGAATTACCGGGACAGGGGCAACCGGGGAGCTGTTTTTT,CASRITGTGATGELFF
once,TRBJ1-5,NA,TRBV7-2,TGTGCCAGCAGCTTAGCAGGGCCCGGCGGGCCCCAGCATTTT,CASSLAGPGGPQHF
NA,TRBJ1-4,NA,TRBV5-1,TGCGCCAGCAGCGTAAGATGGGGGTCCGACGAAAAACTGTTTTTT,CASSVRWGSDEKLFF
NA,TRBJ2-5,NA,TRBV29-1,TGCAGCGTTGGGCGGATCTCTGGACAGGAGACCCAGTACTTC,CSVGRISGQETQYF